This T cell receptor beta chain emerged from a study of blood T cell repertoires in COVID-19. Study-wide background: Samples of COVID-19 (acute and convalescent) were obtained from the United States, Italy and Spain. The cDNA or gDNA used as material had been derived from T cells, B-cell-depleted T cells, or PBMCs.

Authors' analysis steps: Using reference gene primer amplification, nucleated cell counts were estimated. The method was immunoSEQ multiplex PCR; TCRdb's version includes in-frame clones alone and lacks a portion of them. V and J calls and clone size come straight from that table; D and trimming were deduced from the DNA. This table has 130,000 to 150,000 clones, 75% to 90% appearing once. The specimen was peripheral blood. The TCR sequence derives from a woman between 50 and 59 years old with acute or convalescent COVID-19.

The CDR3 sequence: CASSLTSPGGGSPLHF. CDR3 in DNA: TGTGCCAGCAGCTTAACTAGCCCAGGGGGCGGTTCACCCCTCCACTTT. This chain links TRBV7-3 with TRBJ1-6, with 8 bases identical to TRBD1. Germline CDR1 is SGHTA and CDR2 is FQGTGA. V was pared by 0 bases and J by 9 bases, with 7 bases of the junction left unmatched. The CDR3 has 16 residues.